This T cell receptor beta chain appears in the sequencing data of a study of T-cell memory formation after mild COVID-19. Study outcomes and limitations: Day 15 to 85 contracting clones showed balanced CD4/CD8; later expanders leaned CD4+. SARS-CoV-2 specificity of second-wave clones peaking day 37 was unconfirmed. Pre-infection memory showed some responding clones, and this suggested that cross-reactive memory joined. Most CD4+ clones that shrank were in CM and EM, while CD8+ ones turned up in EMRA.

For this clonotype: The antigen is unknown.

TCRdb itself ran the 5' RACE reads through MiXCR, one entry per CDR3 protein. The sample records around 200,000 distinct CDR3 sequences, approximately 10% being singletons. Trimming pared 0 bases from V and 7 bases from J, leaving 16 bases between. The CDR3 has 14 residues. Germline CDR1 and CDR2: DFQATT and SNEGSKA (reference sequence). The sample taken for sequencing was PBMCs or a T cell subset sorted from them (not recorded which). This receptor was taken from a man younger than 35 who had mild COVID-19 (a few samples of this study predate the infection). Cell type and time point are not known. The V and J genes are TRBV20-1 and TRBJ2-7; maybe TRBD1 (6 bases). The DNA for the CDR3 is TGCAGTGCTAGAGATCTTGTGGGACACCCGGAGCAGTACTTC. This encodes CSARDLVGHPEQYF.